A selection of T cell receptor beta chains follows, all from one sample in a study of radiotherapy plus CTLA-4 blockade in lung cancer. The repertoire was sequenced with immunoSEQ multiplex PCR; TCRdb's copy has only in-frame clones and lacks some. The table records some 62,000 clones, 77% of them present only once. The source was peripheral blood, collected from a patient treated with radiotherapy plus ipilimumab. Every receptor here comes from a human donor with non-small cell lung cancer who had a complete response to radiotherapy plus ipilimumab. Both conserved end residues are trimmed from each CDR3. A D gene is named only where the DNA matches it firmly.

CDR3	length	D	V
ASSLAGSDLDTQY	13	.	TRBV5-1
ASSFGTTNTEAF	12	.	TRBV11-2
ASEVGTEISGYT	12	.	TRBV2
ASSQGRRADTQY	12	.	TRBV9
ASSLQENYGYT	11	.	TRBV7-8
ASSHGPRGYT	10	.	TRBV9
ASSVGEETQY	10	.	TRBV9
ASSQSTSVSYNEQF	14	.	TRBV4-1
ASSEVGWDNQPQH	13	.	TRBV25-1
ASSSYFTDTQY	11	.	TRBV27
AWSVGGPGTDTQY	13	.	TRBV30
ASSSTGLTEAF	11	.	TRBV5-1
ASSPRQDSYEQY	12	.	TRBV27
ASSSVGAEAF	10	.	TRBV19